The 22 T cell receptor beta chains below come from one sample, sequenced in a study of OX40 agonist ivuxolimab in advanced cancers. Sequenced by immunoSEQ multiplex PCR; TCRdb stores in-frame clones only, minus some. The sample holds around 83,000 clones, 88% seen once. The sample here was CD4+ or CD8+ T cells sorted from blood, taken in a trial of the OX40 agonist ivuxolimab. The receptors shown here come from an adult with an advanced solid tumor such as melanoma, head and neck, liver or kidney cancer.

This chain connects TRBV6-6 to TRBJ2-3; D call uncertain. With 10 bases removed from V and 3 bases from J, the gap between germline ends came to 11 bases. Germline V CDR1 and CDR2: MNHNY, SVGAGI (reference sequence). This CDR3 contains 12 residues. The CDR3 is CATEPETDTQYF. The CDR3 DNA sequence: TGTGCCACAGAGCCAGAGACAGATACGCAGTATTTT.

This chain links TRBV30 with TRBJ2-1; D is possibly TRBD2 (5 bases). V was trimmed by 3 bases and J by 3 bases, leaving 12 bases between them. This CDR3 is built from 14 residues. Germline assignment: CDR1 GTSNPN and CDR2 SVGIG (reference sequence). CDR3 nucleotide sequence: TGTGCCTGGAGCGGGATGTCTTACTACAATGAGCAGTTCTTC. It encodes CAWSGMSYYNEQFF.

The chain couples TRBV11-2 to TRBJ2-7; TRBD1 aligns across 8 bases. The CDR3 loop spans 13 amino acids. V lost 2 bases to trimming and J lost 3 bases; unmatched junction nucleotides: 0. The germline V gene encodes CDR1 SGHAT and CDR2 FQNNGV. The CDR3 coding sequence is TGTGCCAGCAGCTTAACAGGGGGCTACGAGCAGTACTTC. Translating gives CASSLTGGYEQYF.

A single count supports this clone. The CDR3 DNA sequence: TGTGCCAGCAGCCCCACCGGGACTCTAAACACCGGGGAGCTGTTTTTT. Translated, it gives CASSPTGTLNTGELFF. The gene calls are TRBV9 and TRBJ2-2; tentative D call: TRBD2 (6 bases). The germline V and J ends were trimmed by 4 bases and 2 bases, with 15 bases remaining between them. This CDR3 spans 16 amino acids. Germline V gene lookup returns CDR1 SGDLS and CDR2 YYNGEE.

This clone was counted between two and nine times. V and J are TRBV5-5 and TRBJ2-7; the D gene could be TRBD1 or TRBD2 (5 bases each). The CDR3 length is 16 residues. V lost 4 bases, J lost 3 bases, and 20 bases lay in between. Germline assignment: CDR1 SGHKS and CDR2 YYEKEE (reference sequence). CDR3 amino acids: CASSEEPGRGIYEQYF. CDR3 nucleotides: TGTGCCAGCAGCGAGGAACCGGGACGGGGCATCTACGAGCAGTACTTC.

This clone has only one observation. The chain is built from TRBV5-8 and TRBJ1-4; 8 nucleotides match TRBD1. This CDR3 is built from 15 residues. Unmatched junction bases numbered 8, after V lost 3 bases and J lost 7 bases. Germline V CDR1 and CDR2: SGHTS, YDEGEE. The CDR3 sequence: CASSSQGAQGEKLFF. CDR3 coding DNA: TGTGCCAGCAGCTCGCAGGGGGCGCAGGGTGAAAAACTGTTTTTT. Full variable domain (remainder filled in from reference TRBV5-8 and TRBJ1-4): EAGVTQSPTHLIKTRGQQATLRCSPISGHTSVYWYQQALGLGLQFLLWYDEGEERNRGNFPPRFSGRQFPNYSSELNVNALELEDSALYLCASSSQGAQGEKLFFGSGTQLSVL.

A few counts support this clone. The rearrangement links TRBV28 to TRBJ1-5; TRBD1 matches at 10 bases. Germline values: CDR1 MDHEN, CDR2 SYDVKM. The CDR3 has 14 residues. The ends lost 6 bases at V and 9 bases at J; junction bases unmatched: 8. The CDR3 spells CASRPGTGELPQHF. The CDR3 DNA reads TGTGCCAGCAGACCCGGGACAGGGGAGTTGCCCCAGCATTTT.

The genes are TRBV9 and TRBJ2-1; 8 bases line up with TRBD2. The CDR3 sequence is 14 residues long. Trimming at V came to 0 bases and at J to 6 bases, leaving 2 bases not matched to a gene. Germline lookup yields CDR1 SGDLS and CDR2 YYNGEE. The chain's CDR3 is CASSVATSGNEQFF. DNA of the CDR3: TGTGCCAGCAGCGTAGCTACTAGCGGCAATGAGCAGTTCTTC.

The gene calls are TRBV5-1 and TRBJ2-5; 8 bases are shared with TRBD1. CDR1 is SGHRS and CDR2 is YFSETQ in the germline V gene. The trim removed 3 bases at V and 2 bases at J, leaving 12 bases unmatched. The CDR3 sequence is 17 residues long. The CDR3 DNA reads TGCGCCAGCAGCTGGGGTCTTCGGGACAGGTTACAAGAGACCCAGTACTTC. This gives the protein CASSWGLRDRLQETQYF.

The chain combines TRBV12-5 with TRBJ2-2, with 8 nucleotides matching TRBD1. Germline CDR1 LGHNT, CDR2 FRNRAP. V lost 3 bases and J lost 7; bases outside the gene matches: 7. The CDR3 is made up of 15 amino acids. CDR3 amino acids: CASGFNQGAGGELFF. CDR3 DNA: TGTGCTAGTGGTTTTAATCAGGGGGCAGGCGGGGAGCTGTTTTTT.

The rearrangement uses TRBV6-1 and TRBJ2-3; D is ambiguous. Germline CDR1 and CDR2: MNHNS and SASEGT. With 4 bases removed from V and 2 bases from J, the gap between germline ends came to 7 bases. The CDR3 has 13 residues. The CDR3 here is CASSGTYTDTQYF. The CDR3 DNA sequence: TGTGCCAGCAGTGGGACCTACACAGATACGCAGTATTTT.

The J gene is TRBJ1-2, the V gene TRBV19, with a possible D match to TRBD1 (6 bases). The V end lost 5 bases, the J end lost 8 bases, and 21 bases lay between the germline ends. In germline, CDR1 is LNHDA, CDR2 SQIVND (reference sequence). The CDR3 runs 15 residues. The CDR3 spells CASSQVGGGRGGYTF. The CDR3 nucleotides read TGTGCCAGTAGTCAGGTCGGCGGGGGGCGAGGAGGCTACACCTTC.

This chain links TRBV7-8 with TRBJ2-3; 7 bases are a match to TRBD1. Germline V gives CDR1 SGHVS, CDR2 FQNEAQ. The trim removed 5 bases at V and 0 bases at J, leaving 5 bases unmatched. This CDR3 spans 15 amino acids. The chain's CDR3 is CASSPRDSSTDTQYF. Written as DNA, the CDR3 is TGTGCCAGCAGCCCCCGGGACAGTAGCACAGATACGCAGTATTTT.

This clone was counted between two and nine times. The rearrangement joins TRBV6-5 to TRBJ1-1; 7 bases are a match to TRBD1. Germline CDR1 and CDR2: MNHEY and SVGAGI. V dropped 5 bases and J dropped 4; count of bases not matched to a gene: 10. The CDR3 consists of 15 residues. The CDR3 bases are TGTGCCAGCAGTACCGATCGACAGGGCCGCACTGAAGCTTTCTTT. As protein: CASSTDRQGRTEAFF.

There are a few counts of this clone. The chain couples TRBV6-1 to TRBJ1-2, with TRBD1 as a possible D gene (6 bases). V was shortened by 7 bases and J by 4 bases, with 19 bases between the two germline ends. In germline, CDR1 is MNHNS, CDR2 SASEGT. The CDR3 spans 15 residues. As DNA, the CDR3 is TGTGCCAGCAAACCACAAGGGCTCAGGGGCTATGGCTACACCTTC. Protein product: CASKPQGLRGYGYTF.

The chain couples TRBV5-6 to TRBJ1-1; possibly TRBD1 for D (5 bases). Deletions cut 0 bases from V and 0 bases from J, with 9 bases between. This CDR3 is 15 amino acids long. Per germline, CDR1 SGHDT and CDR2 YYEEEE. CDR3 in DNA: TGTGCCAGCAGCTTGGGCCCAGGGATGAACACTGAAGCTTTCTTT. Translated, it gives CASSLGPGMNTEAFF.

This clone was counted a few times. This chain connects TRBV30 to TRBJ2-3; D possibly corresponds to TRBD1 (6 bases). This CDR3 comprises 13 residues. Trimming took off 4 bases at V and 0 bases at J, with 8 bases between the two ends. Germline V lookup: CDR1 GTSNPN, CDR2 SVGIG (reference sequence). The CDR3 protein is CAWNRVSTDTQYF. Written as DNA, the CDR3 is TGTGCCTGGAACAGGGTTAGCACAGATACGCAGTATTTT.

There are a few counts of this clone. The chain joins TRBV2 to TRBJ2-2, with a tentative D call TRBD1 (5 bases). The ends were cut back, 6 bases at V and 3 bases at J, with 11 bases in the middle. Germline assignment: CDR1 SNHLY and CDR2 FYNNEI. This CDR3 is 14 amino acids long. The CDR3 nucleotides are TGTGCCAGCAGATGGGGCGCTCACACCGGGGAGCTGTTTTTT. As protein: CASRWGAHTGELFF.

The chain has TRBV5-1 and TRBJ1-2; D not resolved. Between the trimmed V and J ends, which lost 0 bases and 2 bases, there was a span of 8 bases. The CDR3 totals 14 residues. Germline lookup yields CDR1 SGHRS and CDR2 YFSETQ. The CDR3 DNA reads as TGCGCCAGCAGCTTGGTAGATGGGAACTATGGCTACACCTTC. It translates to CASSLVDGNYGYTF.

This sequence joins TRBV6-5 and TRBJ2-5, with 12 bases aligning to TRBD2. Looked up from germline, CDR1 is MNHEY and CDR2 is SVGAGI. The CDR3 covers 14 residues. V trimming: 6 bases; J trimming: 5 bases; junction bases outside the gene matches: 4. The CDR3 loop reads CASRPTSGGETQYF. CDR3 bases: TGTGCCAGCAGGCCTACTAGCGGGGGGGAGACCCAGTACTTC.

The chain combines TRBV11-2 with TRBJ2-5; 7 bases fit TRBD2. CDR3 length equals 15 residues. Germline trimming cut 5 bases from V and 1 base from J; bases unmatched to any gene: 7. In germline, CDR1 is SGHAT, CDR2 FQNNGV. This chain's CDR3 is CASSHGGGGQETQYF. The CDR3 bases are TGTGCCAGCAGCCACGGCGGGGGAGGCCAAGAGACCCAGTACTTC.

The chain carries TRBV5-1 and TRBJ2-1; 9 bases line up with TRBD2. The CDR3 loop spans 18 amino acids. The trim removed 4 bases at V and 4 bases at J, leaving 15 bases unmatched. The V gene's germline CDR1 is SGHRS and CDR2 YFSETQ. CDR3 sequence: CASSLVVAGDLIYNEQFF. For the CDR3, the DNA is TGCGCCAGCAGCCTGGTGGTAGCGGGAGATCTTATTTACAATGAGCAGTTCTTC.